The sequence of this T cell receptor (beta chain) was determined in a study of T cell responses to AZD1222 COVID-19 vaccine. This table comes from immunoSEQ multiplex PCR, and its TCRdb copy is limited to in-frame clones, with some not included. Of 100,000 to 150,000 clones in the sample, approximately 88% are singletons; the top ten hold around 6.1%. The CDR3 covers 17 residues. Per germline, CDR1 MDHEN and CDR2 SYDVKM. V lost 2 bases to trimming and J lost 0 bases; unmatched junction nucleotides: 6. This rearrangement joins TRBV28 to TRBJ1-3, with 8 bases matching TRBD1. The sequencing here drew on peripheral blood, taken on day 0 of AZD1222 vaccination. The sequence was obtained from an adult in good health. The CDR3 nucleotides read TGTGCCAGCAGTTTACCCGGGACAGGCCTCTCTGGAAACACCATATATTTT. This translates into CASSLPGTGLSGNTIYF.